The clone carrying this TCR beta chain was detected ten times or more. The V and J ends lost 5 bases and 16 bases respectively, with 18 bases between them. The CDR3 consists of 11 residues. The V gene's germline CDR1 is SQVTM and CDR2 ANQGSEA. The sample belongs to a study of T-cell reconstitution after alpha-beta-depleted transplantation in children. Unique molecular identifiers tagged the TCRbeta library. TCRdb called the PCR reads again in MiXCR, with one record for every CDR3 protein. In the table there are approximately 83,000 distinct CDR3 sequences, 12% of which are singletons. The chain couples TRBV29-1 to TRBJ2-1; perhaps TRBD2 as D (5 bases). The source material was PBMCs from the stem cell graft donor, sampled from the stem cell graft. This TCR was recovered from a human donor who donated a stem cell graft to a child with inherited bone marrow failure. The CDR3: CSVHGRASTFF. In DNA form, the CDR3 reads TGCAGCGTTCATGGGCGGGCCTCTACCTTCTTC.